The 4 T cell receptor beta chains below come from one sample, sequenced in a study of cytotoxic CD8 clonotypes in ibrutinib-treated CLL. The protocol was immunoSEQ multiplex PCR, while the TCRdb copy is restricted to in-frame clones and leaves out a portion. The sample has about 60,000 clones, roughly 50% seen once. Sequencing used PBMCs, obtained at disease progression, from a patient treated with ibrutinib. These receptors all come from a human donor with chronic lymphocytic leukemia.

This clone came up a few times. The J gene is TRBJ1-6, the V gene TRBV4-2; D might be TRBD1 (5 bases). Looked up from germline, CDR1 is LGHNA and CDR2 is YNFKEQ. This CDR3 region has 14 residues. The V end was cut by 4 bases, the J end by 7 bases, with 11 bases between. DNA of the CDR3: TGTGCCAGCAGCCCCGCGACAGACAATTCACCCCTCCACTTT. Amino acids: CASSPATDNSPLHF.

This chain connects TRBV7-9 to TRBJ1-2; no firm D call. Germline V gene data show CDR1 as SEHNR and CDR2 as FQNEAQ (reference sequence). The CDR3 extends over 16 amino acids. Trimming took 5 bases from V and 8 from J, leaving 24 bases between them. CDR3 sequence: CASSENTASPWKGYTF. CDR3 sequence (DNA): TGTGCCAGCAGCGAAAACACAGCCTCGCCGTGGAAAGGCTACACCTTC.

The genes are TRBV7-2 and TRBJ2-3; a weak D match, TRBD2 (6 bases). V lost 5 bases to trimming and J lost 2 bases, with 17 bases between them. CDR1 and CDR2 from the germline V gene are SGHTA and FQGNSA. The CDR3 runs 16 residues. As DNA, the CDR3 is TGTGCCAGCAGCCCTTATGCCGGAGGGCTCACAGATACGCAGTATTTT. This encodes CASSPYAGGLTDTQYF.

The chain employs TRBV14 and TRBJ2-7; 7 bases agree with TRBD2. With V trimmed by 6 bases and J by 7 bases, 15 bases remained unmatched. The length of the CDR3 is 15 residues. The germline CDR1 and CDR2 sequences are SGHDN and FVKESK. The CDR3 DNA reads as TGTGCCAGCAGACGTGCCGGGACTAAGGATAGGGAGCAGTACTTC. This encodes CASRRAGTKDREQYF. Combining the CDR3 with reference TRBV14 and TRBJ2-7 gives the whole variable domain EAGVTQFPSHSVIEKGQTVTLRCDPISGHDNLYWYRRVMGKEIKFLLHFVKESKQDESGMPNNRFLAERTGGTYSTLKVQPAELEDSGVYFCASRRAGTKDREQYFGPGTRLTVT.